Reported below is one T cell receptor beta chain. The use of a sample-barcoded 5' primer and a J-beta primer mix characterized a second PCR of 7 to 11 cycles. TCRdb reanalysed the 5' RACE reads using MiXCR and keeps one entry per CDR3 protein. The sample holds some 760,000 distinct CDR3 sequences; roughly 25% are singletons and the top ten take 3% to 4.5%. The CDR3 runs to 13 residues. V dropped 6 bases and J dropped 4 bases, with 12 bases sitting between them. From germline, CDR1 is KGHSH and CDR2 LQKENI. The data originate from a study of blood T cells in healthy people across ages. The data also belong to a second study, concerning T cells of mothers and their children.

Sample: blood. The chain has TRBV18 and TRBJ2-5; D ambiguous. The clonotype comes from a boy between 10 and 17 years old in good health. Here the CDR3 reads CASSPSGVETQYF. Here the CDR3 DNA reads TGTGCCAGCTCCCCCTCCGGAGTAGAGACCCAGTACTTC.